A selection of T cell receptor beta chains follows, all from one sample in a study of T cell repertoires in cytomegalovirus infection. MiXCR was run by TCRdb on the reads, yielding one entry per CDR3 protein. This table holds around 260,000 distinct CDR3 sequences, around 25% found once. Sequenced input: PBMCs. The source of these receptors is a human donor in good health (CMV status not recorded). Some clones in this sample may be carry-over from other donors' samples. Both conserved end residues are part of each CDR3. A D gene is named only where the DNA matches it firmly. Clone size is given for some rows only: seen once, a few or many times, or a class if the clone is expanded.

J: TRBJ1-4; D: TRBD1; size: few; V: TRBV7-9; DNA: TGTGCCAGCAGCGAGGGACAGCTTGGCGAAAAACTGTTTTTT; CDR3: CASSEGQLGEKLFF
J: TRBJ2-7; D: TRBD1; size: many; V: TRBV7-2; DNA: TGTGCCAGCAGCCCGAGACAGGGGAGGTCCTACGAGCAGTACTTC; CDR3: CASSPRQGRSYEQYF
J: TRBJ2-2; D: .; size: .; V: TRBV7-3; DNA: TGTGCCAGCAGCATTTACGGGGAGCTGTTTTTT; CDR3: CASSIYGELFF
J: TRBJ2-7; D: .; size: .; V: TRBV5-1; DNA: TGCGCCAGCAGCAGCACAGGGAGGTACGAGCAGTACTTC; CDR3: CASSSTGRYEQYF
J: TRBJ2-7; D: .; size: .; V: TRBV7-6; DNA: TGTGCCAGCAGCCGACCCCTGGGCGGCACCTACGAGCAGTACTTC; CDR3: CASSRPLGGTYEQYF
J: TRBJ2-3; D: .; size: .; V: TRBV7-2; DNA: TGTGCCAGCAGCGGTCGGGAGCAGAACCTCTTTAGCACAGATACGCAGTATTTT; CDR3: CASSGREQNLFSTDTQYF
J: TRBJ1-5; D: .; size: many; V: TRBV23-1; DNA: TGCGCCAGCATCATCCCAGGACCGGGACACCAACTTCATCAGCCCCAGCATTTT; CDR3: CASIIPGPGHQLHQPQHF
J: TRBJ2-7; D: .; size: .; V: TRBV29-1; DNA: TGCAGCGCTGCTCCCGGGAGAAACTCCTACGAGCAGTACTTC; CDR3: CSAAPGRNSYEQYF
J: TRBJ1-1; D: TRBD1; size: few; V: TRBV2; DNA: TGTGCCTCCGACAGGGGGAAGGGCACTGAAGCTTTCTTT; CDR3: CASDRGKGTEAFF
J: TRBJ2-3; D: .; size: few; V: TRBV7-2; DNA: TGTGCCAGCAGCTTAGGAGGGTTCACAGATACGCAGTATTTT; CDR3: CASSLGGFTDTQYF
J: TRBJ2-7; D: .; size: .; V: TRBV28; DNA: TGTGCCAGCAGTTTGTCTGCGGAACGCGAGCAGTACTTC; CDR3: CASSLSAEREQYF
J: TRBJ2-3; D: TRBD2; size: .; V: TRBV5-1; DNA: TGCGCCAGCAGCCTAGGACTAGCGGGTTTAGCAGATACGCAGTATTTT; CDR3: CASSLGLAGLADTQYF
J: TRBJ2-1; D: .; size: few; V: TRBV27; DNA: TGTGCCAGCAGTTTAAACGGAGGGTATGAGCAGTTCTTC; CDR3: CASSLNGGYEQFF
J: TRBJ2-3; D: .; size: few; V: TRBV20-1; DNA: TGCAGTGCTAGAGAGGGGGGGGCCCCTTCAGATACGCAGTATTTT; CDR3: CSAREGGAPSDTQYF
J: TRBJ1-4; D: .; size: .; V: TRBV5-4; DNA: TGTGCCAGCAGCCCGGGACGGAGTAATGAAAAACTGTTTTTT; CDR3: CASSPGRSNEKLFF
J: TRBJ1-1; D: .; size: .; V: TRBV10-1; DNA: TGCGCCAGCAGACAGGACCGGAACACTGAAGCTTTCTTT; CDR3: CASRQDRNTEAFF
J: TRBJ2-5; D: .; size: many; V: TRBV7-2; DNA: TGTGCCAGCAGCTTAGTAGTACAAGAGACCCAGTACTTC; CDR3: CASSLVVQETQYF
J: TRBJ2-7; D: TRBD1; size: .; V: TRBV11-3; DNA: TGTGCCAGCAGCAAAGGGGGCAGCGCTTACGAGCAGTACTTC; CDR3: CASSKGGSAYEQYF
J: TRBJ2-1; D: TRBD1; size: .; V: TRBV5-1; DNA: TGCGCCAGCAGCATCGACCCGACAGGGGGCGTTGAGCAGTTCTTC; CDR3: CASSIDPTGGVEQFF
J: TRBJ2-7; D: .; size: few; V: TRBV11-2; DNA: TGTGCCAGCAGCCCTGGGCCCCCCTACGAGCAGTACTTC; CDR3: CASSPGPPYEQYF
J: TRBJ2-5; D: TRBD2; size: few; V: TRBV7-2; DNA: TGTGCCAGCAGCCGGACCCTCGGTAGGGAGGGCCAGTACTTC; CDR3: CASSRTLGREGQYF
J: TRBJ2-1; D: .; size: .; V: TRBV19; DNA: TGTGCCAGTAGTAGGGGGAGGACTTACAATGAGCAGTTCTTC; CDR3: CASSRGRTYNEQFF
J: TRBJ2-1; D: .; size: .; V: TRBV19; DNA: TGTGCCAGTAGTAGCCTTAGCGCCTCCGGGGATGAGCAGTTCTTC; CDR3: CASSSLSASGDEQFF
J: TRBJ1-1; D: .; size: .; V: TRBV12-5; DNA: TGTGCTAGTGGTTCCGGTAGGACCAATGAAGCTTTCTTT; CDR3: CASGSGRTNEAFF
J: TRBJ2-7; D: TRBD2; size: many; V: TRBV7-2; DNA: TGTGCCAGCAGCAGACCAACTAGCGGAGCGTACGAGCAGTACTTC; CDR3: CASSRPTSGAYEQYF
J: TRBJ1-2; D: .; size: few; V: TRBV25-1; DNA: TGTGCCAGCAGTGATCCGGGTCTCGGGAAGGGCTACACCTTC; CDR3: CASSDPGLGKGYTF
J: TRBJ2-3; D: .; size: .; V: TRBV4-1; DNA: TGCGCCAGCAGCCAAGGAAACGGCGGGGAGGATACGCAGTATTTT; CDR3: CASSQGNGGEDTQYF
J: TRBJ2-1; D: TRBD2; size: few; V: TRBV7-9; DNA: TGTGCCAGCAACACCTGGCGGACTAGCTCCTACAATGAGCAGTTCTTC; CDR3: CASNTWRTSSYNEQFF
J: TRBJ1-1; D: .; size: many; V: TRBV28; DNA: TGTGCCAGCAGGGGCCCTATGAACACTGAAGCTTTCTTT; CDR3: CASRGPMNTEAFF
J: TRBJ2-7; D: TRBD2; size: many; V: TRBV7-2; DNA: TGTGCCAGCAGCTTAGTAGCGGGAGTTTCCTACGAGCAGTACTTC; CDR3: CASSLVAGVSYEQYF
J: TRBJ2-5; D: .; size: .; V: TRBV19; DNA: TGTTCCAGTAGCATCGGGGGTGGCGGGGAGACCCAGTACTTC; CDR3: CSSSIGGGGETQYF
J: TRBJ1-5; D: .; size: many; V: TRBV28; DNA: TGTGCCAGCGGAGGGAGGCCCCAGCATTTT; CDR3: CASGGRPQHF
J: TRBJ2-5; D: .; size: .; V: TRBV24-1; DNA: TGTGCCACCAGTGATGTTTCAAGTAACAAAGGTTTGGAGACCCAGTACTTC; CDR3: CATSDVSSNKGLETQYF
J: TRBJ2-1; D: TRBD2; size: .; V: TRBV27; DNA: TGTGCCAGCAGTTTATCTAGCGGGAGGTTTGGCGATGAGCAGTTCTTC; CDR3: CASSLSSGRFGDEQFF
J: TRBJ2-3; D: TRBD1; size: once; V: TRBV5-6; DNA: TGTGCCAGCAGCTCTGGGACAGGCCTCAGCACAGATACGCAGTATTTT; CDR3: CASSSGTGLSTDTQYF
J: TRBJ1-1; D: .; size: .; V: TRBV7-9; DNA: TGTGCCAGCAGCCACATGTTGGGGGTAGAAGCTTTCTTT; CDR3: CASSHMLGVEAFF
J: TRBJ1-1; D: .; size: few; V: TRBV29-1; DNA: TGCAGCGTTGCAATTCGGAAGGGGGTTGTCACTGAAGCTTTCTTT; CDR3: CSVAIRKGVVTEAFF
J: TRBJ2-1; D: .; size: .; V: TRBV7-9; DNA: TGTGCTAGCAGCCCAAGGAGGGGGGGCCAGGGTGAGCAGTTCTTC; CDR3: CASSPRRGGQGEQFF
J: TRBJ2-5; D: .; size: .; V: TRBV6-5; DNA: TGTGCCGTCCGGGCGGCCACAGAGACCCAGTACTTC; CDR3: CAVRAATETQYF
J: TRBJ1-5; D: .; size: few; V: TRBV20-1; DNA: TGCAGTGCTAGGACAGGAGCTAATCAGCCCCAGCATTTT; CDR3: CSARTGANQPQHF